This record looks at one T cell receptor (beta chain) sequence and its context. This record comes from a study of blood T cell repertoires in COVID-19. Study-wide context: Acute-phase and convalescent COVID-19 samples originated in the United States, Italy and Spain. Nucleic acid was either cDNA or gDNA, and it came from T cells, B-cell-depleted T cells, or PBMCs.

This CDR3 comprises 14 residues. The V end lost 1 base, the J end lost 3 bases, and 9 bases lay between the germline ends. Germline CDR1 reads SGHTA; CDR2 reads FQGNSA. In the original workflow: Amplification of reference gene primers was used by the study to estimate nucleated cell counts. Produced via immunoSEQ multiplex PCR; TCRdb's table is partial and in-frame only. V, J and clone size are taken as reported in that table, and D and trimming were inferred from the DNA itself. This sample carries over 85,000 clones, around 68% of them seen once, and the ten largest clones take 7.6%. The chain has TRBV7-2 and TRBJ1-2, with a possible D match to TRBD1 (5 bases). The sequencing input was peripheral blood. The TCR sequence derives from a woman aged 60-75 years with acute or convalescent COVID-19. The CDR3 nucleotides are TGTGCCAGCAGCTTAGGTTCGACAGACTATGGCTACACCTTC. Residues: CASSLGSTDYGYTF.